Listed below are T cell receptor beta chains from one sample, sequenced in a study of identical twins. TCRdb independently ran MiXCR on the 5' RACE reads; one entry per CDR3 protein. Here the sample spans some 710,000 distinct CDR3 sequences, 6.1% being singletons. The sequencing input was naive T cells sorted from blood. These receptors were collected from a man between 18 and 29 years old in good health. Both conserved end residues are part of each CDR3. D genes are given only for firm matches. Where a row states a size, it is once, few, many or the class of an expanded clone; other rows omit it.

j_call v_call d_call clone_size cdr3_aa cdr3_nt
TRBJ2-1 TRBV9 - - CASSVEGGVPYNEQFF TGTGCCAGCAGCGTAGAGGGGGGGGTGCCCTACAATGAGCAGTTCTTC
TRBJ2-1 TRBV7-3 TRBD2 - CASSSGLAGATEQFF TGTGCCAGCAGCTCAGGACTAGCGGGAGCCACTGAGCAGTTCTTC
TRBJ1-2 TRBV4-3 - many CASSPDGRGAVDYGYTF TGCGCCAGCAGCCCCGATGGGCGGGGGGCGGTGGACTATGGCTACACCTTC
TRBJ2-5 TRBV6-5 - few CASSYSRGGPQETQYF TGTGCCAGCAGTTACTCTCGAGGGGGACCCCAAGAGACCCAGTACTTC
TRBJ2-5 TRBV30 - many CAWSVYRGELPYKTQYF TGTGCCTGGAGTGTATACCGTGGTGAACTTCCCTATAAGACCCAGTACTTC
TRBJ2-1 TRBV7-8 TRBD2 - CASSLEGTRLSYNEQFF TGTGCCAGCAGCTTAGAAGGGACTAGGTTGTCCTACAATGAGCAGTTCTTC
TRBJ2-2 TRBV6-5 TRBD1 many CASSYSNPGTGEELFF TGTGCCAGCAGTTACTCGAACCCCGGGACAGGGGAGGAGCTGTTTTTT
TRBJ2-7 TRBV20-1 TRBD2 - CSAAGTSGSSYEQYF TGCAGTGCTGCCGGGACTAGCGGGAGCTCCTACGAGCAGTACTTC
TRBJ2-1 TRBV10-3 TRBD2 many CAISLSGGTPNEQFF TGTGCCATCAGCCTTAGCGGGGGGACACCCAATGAGCAGTTCTTC
TRBJ1-2 TRBV7-2 TRBD1 few CASSSRGQAADGYTF TGTGCCAGCAGCTCCAGAGGACAGGCGGCTGATGGCTACACCTTC
TRBJ1-6 TRBV5-1 - - CASSPAGVKDSPLHF TGCGCCAGCAGCCCTGCGGGGGTGAAGGATTCACCCCTCCACTTT
TRBJ2-7 TRBV27 - few CASSFSQSYEQYF TGTGCCAGCAGTTTCTCTCAGTCCTACGAGCAGTACTTC
TRBJ2-7 TRBV6-1 TRBD2 many CASSEWALAGSYEQYF TGTGCCAGCAGTGAATGGGCTCTAGCGGGCTCCTACGAGCAGTACTTC
TRBJ2-1 TRBV25-1 TRBD2 - CASISLSGRAFF TGTGCCAGCATCTCTCTGAGCGGGAGGGCCTTCTTC
TRBJ1-5 TRBV6-2/TRBV6-3 TRBD1 few CASSKGQGVDQPQHF TGTGCCAGCAGTAAGGGACAGGGCGTGGATCAGCCCCAGCATTTT
TRBJ2-7 TRBV20-1 TRBD2 many CSARLAGTYEQYF TGCAGTGCGAGACTAGCGGGAACATACGAGCAGTACTTC
TRBJ2-2 TRBV24-1 TRBD1 - CATSVTGVTTGELFF TGTGCCACCAGTGTAACAGGGGTGACCACCGGGGAGCTGTTTTTT
TRBJ2-6 TRBV9 - few CASSHTDGLLGANVLTF TGTGCCAGCAGCCACACCGACGGTCTCTTGGGGGCCAACGTCCTGACTTTC
TRBJ2-7 TRBV27 TRBD2 many CASRTSGAYEQYF TGTGCCAGCAGGACTAGCGGAGCCTACGAGCAGTACTTC
TRBJ2-3 TRBV6-5 TRBD1 many CASSYVLGQGADTQYF TGTGCCAGCAGTTACGTCCTGGGACAGGGCGCAGATACGCAGTATTTT
TRBJ2-1 TRBV6-1 TRBD2 many CASRTAGVYIEQFF TGTGCCAGCCGGACAGCGGGAGTGTACATTGAGCAGTTCTTC
TRBJ1-6 TRBV6-2/TRBV6-3 - few CASSEDSEDSPLHF TGTGCCAGCAGTGAGGACAGCGAAGATTCACCCCTCCACTTT
TRBJ1-1 TRBV4-1 TRBD1 few CASSQDQGAAEAFF TGCGCCAGCAGCCAAGATCAGGGGGCGGCTGAAGCTTTCTTT
TRBJ1-1 TRBV10-3 - - CAISQDRTDTEAFF TGTGCCATCAGCCAGGACAGAACTGACACTGAAGCTTTCTTT
TRBJ2-3 TRBV20-1 TRBD2 many CSASGGVEGPSLGIDTQYF TGCAGTGCTAGCGGGGGGGTGGAAGGACCGTCGCTCGGAATAGATACGCAGTATTTT
TRBJ2-5 TRBV20-1 - many CSAFSRAGETQYF TGCAGTGCTTTTTCACGGGCCGGAGAGACCCAGTACTTC
TRBJ2-5 TRBV7-8 - many CASSPLTPSGQETQYF TGTGCCAGCAGCCCCCTGACTCCGAGCGGCCAAGAGACCCAGTACTTC
TRBJ2-1 TRBV14 - few CASSQDSSRGRVWRTGEQFF TGTGCCAGCAGCCAAGATTCCAGTAGGGGGAGGGTCTGGCGTACGGGTGAGCAGTTCTTC
TRBJ1-5 TRBV20-1 - - CSARGSPTGFSNQPQHF TGCAGTGCTAGAGGAAGCCCTACAGGGTTCAGCAATCAGCCCCAGCATTTT
TRBJ2-7 TRBV29-1 TRBD2 many CSVVAGNGYEQYF TGCAGCGTTGTAGCGGGAAACGGTTACGAGCAGTACTTC
TRBJ2-3 TRBV5-5 - few CASARAPDTQYF TGTGCGTCGGCGAGGGCCCCGGATACGCAGTATTTT
TRBJ1-2 TRBV29-1 - many CSVESGAGSLYGYTF TGCAGCGTCGAAAGCGGGGCAGGGTCACTTTATGGCTACACCTTC
TRBJ2-2 TRBV12-3/TRBV12-4 - many CASSFSLGTGELFF TGTGCCAGCAGTTTCTCGCTTGGCACCGGGGAGCTGTTTTTT
TRBJ2-1 TRBV11-1 - many CASSRGRRDTYNEQFF TGTGCCAGCAGCCGCGGGCGGCGCGACACCTACAATGAGCAGTTCTTC
TRBJ2-2 TRBV5-1 - many CASSLAGQNTGELFF TGCGCCAGCAGCTTGGCCGGACAAAACACCGGGGAGCTGTTTTTT
TRBJ1-1 TRBV12-3/TRBV12-4 - - CASRQPGVGTEAFF TGTGCCAGCAGGCAGCCTGGGGTCGGGACTGAAGCTTTCTTT
TRBJ2-7 TRBV4-2 - - CASSHKYEQYF TGTGCCAGCAGCCACAAATACGAGCAGTACTTC
TRBJ2-5 TRBV29-1 - many CSVAANQETQYF TGCAGCGTTGCGGCGAACCAAGAGACCCAGTACTTC
TRBJ2-3 TRBV18 TRBD1 - CASSPKPGTGPDTQYF TGTGCCAGCTCACCAAAGCCCGGGACAGGGCCAGATACGCAGTATTTT
TRBJ2-2 TRBV6-5 - few CASSSVIHGELFF TGTGCCAGCAGTTCTGTGATCCACGGGGAGCTGTTTTTT
TRBJ2-4 TRBV27 - many CASSLERKNIQYF TGTGCCAGCAGTTTGGAGCGGAAAAACATTCAGTACTTC
TRBJ2-1 TRBV6-4 - few CASSAQTHNEQFF TGTGCCAGCAGTGCGCAGACGCACAATGAGCAGTTCTTC
TRBJ1-4 TRBV5-1 - many CASSLASTTNEKLFF TGCGCCAGCAGCTTGGCTAGCACAACTAATGAAAAACTGTTTTTT
TRBJ2-6 TRBV27 - - CASTRQSSGANVLTF TGTGCCAGCACCCGACAGAGCTCTGGGGCCAACGTCCTGACTTTC
TRBJ2-1 TRBV12-3/TRBV12-4 - many CASSPTGGNYNEQFF TGTGCCAGCAGCCCCACTGGCGGGAACTACAATGAGCAGTTCTTC
TRBJ2-1 TRBV9 TRBD2 few CASSAEGLAGVSEQFF TGTGCCAGCAGCGCCGAGGGGCTAGCGGGAGTTAGTGAGCAGTTCTTC
TRBJ2-1 TRBV20-1 TRBD2 few CSARRRTSVSSYNEQFF TGCAGTGCTAGACGACGGACTAGCGTAAGCTCCTACAATGAGCAGTTCTTC
TRBJ2-4 TRBV19 - - CASRMNEAKNIQYF TGTGCCAGTAGGATGAACGAGGCCAAAAACATTCAGTACTTC
TRBJ1-1 TRBV12-3/TRBV12-4 - many CASTKSMNTEAFF TGTGCCAGCACCAAGTCCATGAACACTGAAGCTTTCTTT
TRBJ2-1 TRBV20-1 TRBD2 many CSARGREVRNEQFF TGCAGTGCTAGGGGTCGGGAGGTAAGAAATGAGCAGTTCTTC
TRBJ1-1 TRBV18 - many CASSPRVGTEAFF TGTGCCAGCTCACCACGGGTGGGCACTGAAGCTTTCTTT
TRBJ1-2 TRBV18 - few CASSPGTGRYYGYTF TGTGCCAGCTCACCAGGTACAGGGCGGTACTATGGCTACACCTTC